The source of this TCR beta chain is a study of T cell changes during pregnancy in multiple sclerosis. The table came from immunoSEQ multiplex PCR; TCRdb's copy has only in-frame clones and leaves some out. The sample includes 40,000 to 60,000 clones, 94% of them seen just once. The length of the CDR3 is 15 residues. The germline gives CDR1 MNHNS, CDR2 SASEGT. V was trimmed by 5 bases and J by 0 bases, leaving 8 bases between them. This sample comprised CD4+ T cells from peripheral blood mononuclear cells, obtained in the third trimester of pregnancy. The chain has TRBV6-1 and TRBJ2-6; no definite D call. The sequence came from a female donor with multiple sclerosis, enrolled in a pregnancy study. CDR3 sequence (DNA): TGTGCCAGCAGTCGTTCTAGCTCTGGGGCCAACGTCCTGACTTTC. Its protein is CASSRSSSGANVLTF.